Below, 21 T cell receptor beta chains from the same sample are listed, as sequenced in a study of cytomegalovirus exposure and HLA in healthy donors. The PCR employed 60 Vbeta primers together with 13 Jbeta primers. Sequencing used immunoSEQ multiplex PCR; TCRdb keeps in-frame clones, though not all of them. This sample carries roughly 150,000 clones, 60% to 80% of them seen once, and the ten largest clones take 1.5% to 2%. Sequenced material: PBMCs. The origin of the receptors is a woman aged 25 to 39 in good health and CMV-seronegative.

As regards this clone: Other DNA variants within this sample encode the same CDR3. This chain connects TRBV27 to TRBJ1-2, with 9 bases matching TRBD1. V trimming: 3 bases; J trimming: 2 bases; junction bases outside the gene matches: 1. This CDR3 is built from 14 residues. Looked up from germline, CDR1 is MNHEY and CDR2 is SMNVEV (reference sequence). CDR3 sequence reads: CASSLGQGNYGYTF. Written as DNA, the CDR3 is TGTGCCAGCAGTTTGGGACAGGGCAACTATGGCTACACCTTC.

This chain uses TRBV2 with TRBJ2-3; 9 bases fit TRBD1. The CDR3 length is 14 residues. In germline, CDR1 is SNHLY, CDR2 FYNNEI. After removal of 5 bases from V and 2 bases from J, the junction contained 2 bases not matched to a gene. CDR3 nucleotides: TGTGCCAGCAGTCGGGACAGGGTCACAGATACGCAGTATTTT. Its translation: CASSRDRVTDTQYF.

The chain uses TRBV9 and TRBJ1-6; a weak D match, TRBD1 (6 bases). V was cut by 0 bases and J by 7 bases, with 11 bases left in between. Germline assignment: CDR1 SGDLS and CDR2 YYNGEE. The CDR3 is 15 residues long. The CDR3 here is CASSVGGRENSPLHF. CDR3 DNA sequence: TGTGCCAGCAGCGTAGGGGGGCGAGAGAATTCACCCCTCCACTTT.

The chain joins TRBV30 to TRBJ2-1, with 7 bases lining up with TRBD1. V lost 6 bases, J lost 6 bases, and 5 bases stayed unmatched. Germline V gene lookup returns CDR1 GTSNPN and CDR2 SVGIG (reference sequence). The CDR3 contains 12 residues. The CDR3 bases are TGTGCCTGCAACCACAGGGGCAATGAGCAGTTCTTC. This codes for CACNHRGNEQFF.

This sequence joins TRBV19 and TRBJ1-1; no reliable D call. The germline V gene encodes CDR1 LNHDA and CDR2 SQIVND (reference sequence). Trimming removed 6 bases from V and 1 base from J, with 9 bases in between. CDR3 size: 13 residues. The CDR3 protein is CASSKHQNTEAFF. CDR3 in DNA: TGTGCCAGTAGCAAACATCAGAACACTGAAGCTTTCTTT.

This clone was picked up a small number of times. The chain uses TRBV10-2 and TRBJ2-6; TRBD1 is a possible D gene (6 bases). V shed 7 bases and J shed 2 bases, with 12 bases lying between them. This CDR3 spans 15 amino acids. CDR1 and CDR2 from the germline V gene are WSHSY and SAAADI. The CDR3 nucleotides are TGCGCCAGCAACCCGACAGGAGCTGGGGCCAACGTCCTGACTTTC. It translates to CASNPTGAGANVLTF.

This clone was seen a handful of times. The genes are TRBV2 and TRBJ2-7; the D gene is possibly TRBD2 (5 bases). The CDR3 sequence is 14 residues long. V lost 8 bases to trimming and J lost 2 bases, with 16 bases between them. Germline-derived CDR1 and CDR2 are SNHLY and FYNNEI. The CDR3 coding sequence is TGTGCCAGCCACCACCGGGATCCTCCCTACGAGCAGTACTTC. It encodes CASHHRDPPYEQYF.

The V gene is TRBV9, the J gene TRBJ1-1; D remains ambiguous. The CDR3 runs to 12 residues. The germline CDR1 and CDR2 sequences are SGDLS and YYNGEE. Trimming took 6 bases from V and 6 from J, leaving 12 bases between them. The CDR3 here is CASNNLSPEAFF. CDR3 sequence (DNA): TGTGCCAGCAATAATTTGAGTCCTGAAGCTTTCTTT.

The chain couples TRBV9 to TRBJ1-2, with 8 bases identical to TRBD1. The CDR3 spans 15 residues. The germline gives CDR1 SGDLS, CDR2 YYNGEE. J lost 0 bases, V lost 5 bases, and 6 bases had no gene match. CDR3 sequence (DNA): TGTGCCAGCAGTCCAGCGGGACAGGCTAACTATGGCTACACCTTC. This translates into CASSPAGQANYGYTF.

The gene calls are TRBV19 and TRBJ1-4; 9 positions match TRBD1. CDR1 is LNHDA and CDR2 is SQIVND in the germline V gene (reference sequence). This CDR3 is 15 amino acids long. The J segment lost 5 bases and the V segment lost 5 bases, leaving 6 bases of the junction unmatched. This CDR3 is CASSFPGQGNEKLFF. The CDR3 region has the DNA TGTGCCAGTAGTTTCCCGGGACAGGGAAATGAAAAACTGTTTTTT.

For this clone: This sample includes further DNA sequences coding for the same CDR3. This chain links TRBV30 with TRBJ1-5, with D possibly being TRBD1 (6 bases). Between the trimmed V and J ends, which lost 0 bases and 5 bases, there was a span of 8 bases. CDR1 is GTSNPN and CDR2 is SVGIG in the germline V gene (reference sequence). The CDR3 spans 13 residues. The CDR3 nucleotides read TGTGCCTGGAGTGTACAGGGAGATCAGCCCCAGCATTTT. This gives the protein CAWSVQGDQPQHF.

The chain combines TRBV25-1 with TRBJ1-6, with TRBD1 matching 7 bases. The CDR3 sequence is 15 residues long. V gave up 1 base and J gave up 8 bases; unmatched junction bases: 5. CDR1 and CDR2 from the germline V gene are MGHDK and SYGVNS. CDR3: CASSESGTAYSPLHF. DNA of the CDR3: TGTGCCAGCAGTGAATCTGGGACAGCCTATTCACCCCTCCACTTT.

The CDR3: CASSVGSRHNEQFF. The CDR3 DNA follows: TGTGCCAGCAGCGTAGGGAGTAGACACAATGAGCAGTTCTTC. V and J are TRBV9 and TRBJ2-1; D not resolved. There are 14 residues in the CDR3. Per germline, CDR1 SGDLS and CDR2 YYNGEE. The V and J ends lost 0 bases and 5 bases respectively, with 9 bases between them.

The chain is built from TRBV2 and TRBJ2-5; maybe TRBD2 (5 bases). V was pared by 2 bases and J by 0 bases, with 7 bases between. The CDR3 runs to 14 residues. CDR1 and CDR2 from the germline V gene are SNHLY and FYNNEI. The CDR3 loop is CASSETRNQETQYF. DNA of the CDR3: TGTGCCAGCAGTGAAACTAGGAACCAAGAGACCCAGTACTTC.

Details on this clone: Other DNA sequences in this specimen translate into the identical CDR3. The CDR3 bases are TGCGCCAGCAGCAAACAGTCGACAGGGACTGGAAACACCATATATTTT. Amino acids: CASSKQSTGTGNTIYF. The rearrangement uses TRBV5-1 and TRBJ1-3; TRBD1 matches 7 bases. Germline trimming cut 4 bases from V and 2 bases from J; bases unmatched to any gene: 9. The germline gives CDR1 SGHRS, CDR2 YFSETQ. The CDR3 contains 16 residues.

V usage is TRBV6-1 and J usage is TRBJ1-1; perhaps TRBD1 as D (6 bases). Per germline, CDR1 MNHNS and CDR2 SASEGT. V was trimmed by 6 bases and J by 4 bases, leaving 12 bases between them. The CDR3 is 13 residues long. The CDR3 sequence: CASSAPGATEAFF. The CDR3 region has the DNA TGTGCCAGCAGCGCTCCAGGGGCCACTGAAGCTTTCTTT.

Points on this clone: Distinct nucleotide sequences in the sample also encode this CDR3. This rearrangement joins TRBV29-1 to TRBJ2-3; weak D call: TRBD2 (6 bases). Germline values: CDR1 SQVTM, CDR2 ANQGSEA. V shed 4 bases and J shed 6 bases, with 17 bases lying between them. The CDR3 spans 14 residues. CDR3: CSVVGAGNTDTQYF. CDR3 in DNA: TGCAGCGTTGTCGGGGCGGGGAACACCGATACGCAGTATTTT.

The J gene is TRBJ2-1, the V gene TRBV6-5; 7 bases map to TRBD2. This CDR3 comprises 16 residues. V shed 0 bases and J 7 bases; nucleotides not matched to a gene: 9. The germline V gene has CDR1 MNHEY and CDR2 SVGAGI. CDR3 in amino acids: CASSYSPRGGENEQFF. The CDR3 nucleotides are TGTGCCAGCAGTTACTCGCCCCGGGGAGGGGAGAATGAGCAGTTCTTC.

This CDR3 reads CASSLSGRDQPQHF. In DNA, the CDR3 is TGTGCCAGCAGTTTATCCGGGAGGGATCAGCCCCAGCATTTT. The chain recombines TRBV27 with TRBJ1-5; D gene ambiguous. CDR3 length equals 14 residues. Germline V lookup: CDR1 MNHEY, CDR2 SMNVEV (reference sequence). Trimming cost V 0 bases and J 5 bases, with 8 bases left between them.

This clone was found a few times. J is TRBJ2-1 and V is TRBV5-8; 8 bases map to TRBD1. This CDR3 is built from 15 residues. Germline CDR1 is SGHTS and CDR2 is YDEGEE. The junction had 9 bases not matched to a gene; V was cut back by 9 bases and J by 1 base. CDR3 region: CATTTGTGSYNEQFF. DNA for the CDR3: TGTGCCACTACAACCGGGACAGGTTCCTACAATGAGCAGTTCTTC.

This clone was seen a handful of times. J is TRBJ1-1 and V is TRBV27; D possibly corresponds to TRBD1 (5 bases). This CDR3 has 14 amino acids. The V gene's germline CDR1 is MNHEY and CDR2 SMNVEV (reference sequence). The V and J ends lost 6 bases and 4 bases respectively, with 15 bases between them. The CDR3 is CASRFIGASTEAFF. In DNA, the CDR3 is TGTGCCAGCAGATTTATAGGGGCCAGCACTGAAGCTTTCTTT.